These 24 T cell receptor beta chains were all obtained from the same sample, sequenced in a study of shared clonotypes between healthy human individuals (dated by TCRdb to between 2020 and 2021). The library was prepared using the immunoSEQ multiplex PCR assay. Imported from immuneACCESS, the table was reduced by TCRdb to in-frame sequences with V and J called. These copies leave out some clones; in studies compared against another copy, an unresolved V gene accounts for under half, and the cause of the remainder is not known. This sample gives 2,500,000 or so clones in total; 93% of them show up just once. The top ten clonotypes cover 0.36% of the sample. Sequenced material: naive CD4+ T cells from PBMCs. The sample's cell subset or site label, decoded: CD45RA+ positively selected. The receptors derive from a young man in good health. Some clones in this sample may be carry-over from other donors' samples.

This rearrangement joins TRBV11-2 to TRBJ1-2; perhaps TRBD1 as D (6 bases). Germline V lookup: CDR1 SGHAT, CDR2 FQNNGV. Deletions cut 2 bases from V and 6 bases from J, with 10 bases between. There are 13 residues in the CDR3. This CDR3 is CASSLYRADGYTF. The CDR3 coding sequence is TGTGCCAGCAGCTTATACAGGGCGGATGGCTACACCTTC.

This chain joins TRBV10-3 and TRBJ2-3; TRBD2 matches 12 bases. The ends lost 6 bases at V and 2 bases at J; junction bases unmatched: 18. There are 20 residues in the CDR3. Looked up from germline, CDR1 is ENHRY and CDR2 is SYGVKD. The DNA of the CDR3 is TGTGCCATCAGCCCACCGGGACTAGCGGGCTCACTGGGGTCCACAGATACGCAGTATTTT. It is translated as CAISPPGLAGSLGSTDTQYF.

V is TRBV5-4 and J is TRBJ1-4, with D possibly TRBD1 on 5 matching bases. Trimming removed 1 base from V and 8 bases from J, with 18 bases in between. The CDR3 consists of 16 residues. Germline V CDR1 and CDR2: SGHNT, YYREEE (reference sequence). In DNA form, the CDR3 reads TGTGCCAGCAGCTTGCTTTATCCGGGGGTCAGCGAAAAACTGTTTTTT. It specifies CASSLLYPGVSEKLFF.

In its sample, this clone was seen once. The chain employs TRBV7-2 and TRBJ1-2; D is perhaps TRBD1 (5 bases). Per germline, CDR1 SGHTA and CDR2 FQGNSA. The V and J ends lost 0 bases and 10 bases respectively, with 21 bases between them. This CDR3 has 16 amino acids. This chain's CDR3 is CASSLAPTAWVPVYTF. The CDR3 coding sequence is TGTGCCAGCAGCTTAGCCCCGACAGCGTGGGTACCCGTCTACACCTTC.

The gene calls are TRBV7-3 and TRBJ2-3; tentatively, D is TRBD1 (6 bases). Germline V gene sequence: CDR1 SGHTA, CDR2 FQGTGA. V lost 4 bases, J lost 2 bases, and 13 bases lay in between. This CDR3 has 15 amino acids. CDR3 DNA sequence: TGTGCCAGCAGCTGGGGGCGAGCCCACACAGATACGCAGTATTTT. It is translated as CASSWGRAHTDTQYF.

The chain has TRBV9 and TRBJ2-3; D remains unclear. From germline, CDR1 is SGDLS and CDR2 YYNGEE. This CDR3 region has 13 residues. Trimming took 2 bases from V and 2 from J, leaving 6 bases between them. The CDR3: CASSVQYTDTQYF. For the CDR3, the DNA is TGTGCCAGCAGCGTCCAGTACACAGATACGCAGTATTTT.

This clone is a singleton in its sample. The CDR3 region is CASSEAATQYF. The CDR3, as DNA: TGTGCCAGCAGTGAAGCCGCTACGCAGTATTTT. The chain carries TRBV6-1 and TRBJ2-3; no clear D. Trimming removed 0 bases at V and 8 bases at J, with 3 bases between. The germline CDR1 and CDR2 sequences are MNHNS and SASEGT. The CDR3 has 11 residues.

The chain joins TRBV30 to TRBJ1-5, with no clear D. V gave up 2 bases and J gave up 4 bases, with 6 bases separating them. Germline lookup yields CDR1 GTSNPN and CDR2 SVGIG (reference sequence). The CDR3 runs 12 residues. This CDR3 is CAWSRQNQPQHF. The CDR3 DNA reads TGTGCCTGGAGTCGGCAGAATCAGCCCCAGCATTTT. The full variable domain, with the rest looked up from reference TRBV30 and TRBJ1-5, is SQTIHQWPATLVQPVGSPLSLECTVEGTSNPNLYWYRQAAGRGLQLLFYSVGIGQISSEVPQNLSASRPQDRQFILSSKKLLLSDSGFYLCAWSRQNQPQHFGDGTRLSIL.

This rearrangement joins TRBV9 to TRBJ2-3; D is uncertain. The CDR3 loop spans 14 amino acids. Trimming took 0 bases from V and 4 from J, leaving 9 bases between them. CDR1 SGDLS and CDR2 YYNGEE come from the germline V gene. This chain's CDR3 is CASSVAGRPDTQYF. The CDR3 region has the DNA TGTGCCAGCAGCGTAGCGGGTAGGCCAGATACGCAGTATTTT.

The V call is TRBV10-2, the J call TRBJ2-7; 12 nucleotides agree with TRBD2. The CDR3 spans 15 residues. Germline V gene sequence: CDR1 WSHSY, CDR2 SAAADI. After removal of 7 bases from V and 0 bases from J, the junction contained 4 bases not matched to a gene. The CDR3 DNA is TGCGCCAGCAAAAGACTAGCGGGAGTCTCCTACGAGCAGTACTTC. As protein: CASKRLAGVSYEQYF.

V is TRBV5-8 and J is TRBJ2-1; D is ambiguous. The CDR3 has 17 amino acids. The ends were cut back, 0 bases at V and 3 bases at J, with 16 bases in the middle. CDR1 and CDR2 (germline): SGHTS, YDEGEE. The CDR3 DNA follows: TGTGCCAGCAGCTTGGCATTTACGAGTCCACGCTACAATGAGCAGTTCTTC. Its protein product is CASSLAFTSPRYNEQFF.

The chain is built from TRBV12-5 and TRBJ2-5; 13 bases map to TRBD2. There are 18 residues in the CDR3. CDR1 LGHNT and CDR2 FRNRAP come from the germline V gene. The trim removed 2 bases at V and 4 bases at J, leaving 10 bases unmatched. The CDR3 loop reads CASGLLGTSGEVGETQYF. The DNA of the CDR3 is TGTGCTAGTGGTTTGTTAGGGACTAGCGGGGAAGTGGGAGAGACCCAGTACTTC.

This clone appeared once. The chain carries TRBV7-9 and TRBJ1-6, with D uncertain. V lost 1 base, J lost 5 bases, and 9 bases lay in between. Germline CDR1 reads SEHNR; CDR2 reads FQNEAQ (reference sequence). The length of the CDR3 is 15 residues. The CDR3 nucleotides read TGTGCCAGCAGCTTAGTCTGGGCAGATAATTCACCCCTCCACTTT. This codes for CASSLVWADNSPLHF.

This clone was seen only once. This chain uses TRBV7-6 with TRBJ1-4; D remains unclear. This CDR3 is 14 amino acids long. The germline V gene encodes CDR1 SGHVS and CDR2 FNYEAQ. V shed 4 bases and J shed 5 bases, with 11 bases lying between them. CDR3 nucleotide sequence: TGTGCCAGCAGCTCCAACGGTCGGAATGAAAAACTGTTTTTT. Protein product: CASSSNGRNEKLFF.

The CDR3 region is CASSVKGTAYNEQFF. CDR3 bases: TGTGCCAGCAGCGTAAAGGGGACAGCCTACAATGAGCAGTTCTTC. The J gene is TRBJ2-1, the V gene TRBV9, with 7 bases fitting TRBD1. Germline values: CDR1 SGDLS, CDR2 YYNGEE. This CDR3 spans 15 amino acids. V shed 1 base, J shed 2 bases, and the junction held 3 bases outside the gene matches. The variable domain in full, completed from reference TRBV9 and TRBJ2-1, reads DSGVTQTPKHLITATGQRVTLRCSPRSGDLSVYWYQQSLDQGLQFLIQYYNGEERAKGNILERFSAQQFPDLHSELNLSSLELGDSALYFCASSVKGTAYNEQFFGPGTRLTVL.

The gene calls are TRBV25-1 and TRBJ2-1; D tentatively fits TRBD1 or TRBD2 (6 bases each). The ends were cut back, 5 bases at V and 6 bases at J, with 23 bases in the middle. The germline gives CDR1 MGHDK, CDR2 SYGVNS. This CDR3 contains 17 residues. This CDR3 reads CASSSPLGGSLVNEQFF. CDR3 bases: TGTGCCAGCAGTTCTCCATTAGGGGGGAGTTTGGTCAATGAGCAGTTCTTC.

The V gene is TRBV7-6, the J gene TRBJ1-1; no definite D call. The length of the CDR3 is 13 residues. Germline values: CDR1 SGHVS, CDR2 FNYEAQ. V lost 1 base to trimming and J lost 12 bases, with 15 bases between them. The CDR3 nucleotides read TGTGCCAGCAGCTTAGATGGTTATGGGAAAACTTTCTTT. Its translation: CASSLDGYGKTFF.

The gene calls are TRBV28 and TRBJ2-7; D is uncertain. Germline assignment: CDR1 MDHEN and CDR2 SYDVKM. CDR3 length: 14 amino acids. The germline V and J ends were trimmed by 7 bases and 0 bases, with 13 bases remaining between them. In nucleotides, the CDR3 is TGTGCCAGCACTTCCACAGTAAGCTCCTACGAGCAGTACTTC. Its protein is CASTSTVSSYEQYF.

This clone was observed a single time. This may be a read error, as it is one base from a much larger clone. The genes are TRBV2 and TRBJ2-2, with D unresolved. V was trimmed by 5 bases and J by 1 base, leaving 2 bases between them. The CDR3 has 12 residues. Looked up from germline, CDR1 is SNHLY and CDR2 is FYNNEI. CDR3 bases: TGTGCCAGCAGTTTGAACACCGGGGAGCTGTTTTTT. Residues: CASSLNTGELFF.

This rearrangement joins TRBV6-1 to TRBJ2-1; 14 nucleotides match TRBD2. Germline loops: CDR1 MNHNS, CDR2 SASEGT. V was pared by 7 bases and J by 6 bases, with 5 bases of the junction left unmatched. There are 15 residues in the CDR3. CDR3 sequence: CASMTSGRASNEQFF. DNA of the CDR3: TGTGCCAGCATGACTAGCGGGAGGGCCAGCAATGAGCAGTTCTTC.

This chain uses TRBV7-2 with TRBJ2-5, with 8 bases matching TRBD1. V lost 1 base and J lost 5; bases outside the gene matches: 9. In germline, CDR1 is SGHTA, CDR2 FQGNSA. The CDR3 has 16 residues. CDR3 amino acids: CASSLGPSGGRETQYF. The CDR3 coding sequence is TGTGCCAGCAGCTTAGGGCCCTCAGGGGGCCGGGAGACCCAGTACTTC.

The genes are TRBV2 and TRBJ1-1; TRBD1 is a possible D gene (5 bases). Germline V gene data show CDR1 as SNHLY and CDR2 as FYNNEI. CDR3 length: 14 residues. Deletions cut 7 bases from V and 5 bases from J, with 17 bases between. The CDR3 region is CASTPREGKTEAFF. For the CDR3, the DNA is TGTGCCAGCACTCCCAGGGAAGGGAAAACTGAAGCTTTCTTT.

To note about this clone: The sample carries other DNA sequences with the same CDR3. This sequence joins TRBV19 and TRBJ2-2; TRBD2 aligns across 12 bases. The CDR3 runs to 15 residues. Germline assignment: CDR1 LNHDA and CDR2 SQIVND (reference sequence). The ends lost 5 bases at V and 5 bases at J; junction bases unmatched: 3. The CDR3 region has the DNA TGTGCCAGTAGTCGACTAGCGGGAGTTACCGGGGAGCTGTTTTTT. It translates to CASSRLAGVTGELFF. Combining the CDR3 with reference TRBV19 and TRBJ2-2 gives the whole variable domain DGGITQSPKYLFRKEGQNVTLSCEQNLNHDAMYWYRQDPGQGLRLIYYSQIVNDFQKGDIAEGYSVSREKKESFPLTVTSAQKNPTAFYLCASSRLAGVTGELFFGEGSRLTVL.

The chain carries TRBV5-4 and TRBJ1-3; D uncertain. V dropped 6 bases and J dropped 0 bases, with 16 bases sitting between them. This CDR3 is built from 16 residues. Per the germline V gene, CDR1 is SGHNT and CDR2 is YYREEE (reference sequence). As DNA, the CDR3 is TGTGCCAGCACCCCTGGCGGCGGAAACTCTGGAAACACCATATATTTT. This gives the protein CASTPGGGNSGNTIYF. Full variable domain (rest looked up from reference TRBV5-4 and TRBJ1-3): ETGVTQSPTHLIKTRGQQVTLRCSSQSGHNTVSWYQQALGQGPQFIFQYYREEENGRGNFPPRFSGLQFPNYSSELNVNALELDDSALYLCASTPGGGNSGNTIYFGEGSWLTVV.